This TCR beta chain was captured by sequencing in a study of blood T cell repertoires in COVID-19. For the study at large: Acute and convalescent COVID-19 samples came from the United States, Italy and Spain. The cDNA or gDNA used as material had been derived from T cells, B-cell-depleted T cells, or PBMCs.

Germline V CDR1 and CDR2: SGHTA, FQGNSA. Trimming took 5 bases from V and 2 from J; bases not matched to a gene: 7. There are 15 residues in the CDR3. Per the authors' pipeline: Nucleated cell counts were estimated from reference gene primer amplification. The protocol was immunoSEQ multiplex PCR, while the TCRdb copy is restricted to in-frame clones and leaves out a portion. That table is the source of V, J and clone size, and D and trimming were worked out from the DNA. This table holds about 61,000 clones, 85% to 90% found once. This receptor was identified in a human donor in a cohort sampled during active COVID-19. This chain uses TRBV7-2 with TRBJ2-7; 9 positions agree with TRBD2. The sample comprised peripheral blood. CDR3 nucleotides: TGTGCCAGCAGCCAAAGCGGGGGGCGTCCCTACGAGCAGTACTTC. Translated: CASSQSGGRPYEQYF.